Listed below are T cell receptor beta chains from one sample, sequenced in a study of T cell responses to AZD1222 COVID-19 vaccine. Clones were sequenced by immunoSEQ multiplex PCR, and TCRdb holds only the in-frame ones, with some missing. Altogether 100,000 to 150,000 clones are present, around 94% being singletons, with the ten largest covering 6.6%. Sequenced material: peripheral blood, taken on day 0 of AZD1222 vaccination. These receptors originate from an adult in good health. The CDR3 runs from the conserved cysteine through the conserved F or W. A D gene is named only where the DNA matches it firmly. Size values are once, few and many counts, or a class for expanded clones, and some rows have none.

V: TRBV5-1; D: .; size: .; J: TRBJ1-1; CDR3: CASSLADRLNTEAFF; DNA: TGCGCCAGCAGCTTGGCCGACAGGTTGAACACTGAAGCTTTCTTT
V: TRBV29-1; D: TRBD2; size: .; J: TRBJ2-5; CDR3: CSGGLAGTQETQYF; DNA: TGCAGCGGGGGACTAGCGGGGACACAAGAGACCCAGTACTTC
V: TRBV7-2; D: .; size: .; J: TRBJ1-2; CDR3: CASSLAVDGYTF; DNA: TGTGCCAGCAGCTTAGCCGTTGATGGCTACACCTTC
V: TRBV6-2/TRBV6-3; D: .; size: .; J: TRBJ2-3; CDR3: CASSYPLTADTQYF; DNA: TGTGCCAGCAGTTACCCCTTGACAGCAGATACGCAGTATTTT
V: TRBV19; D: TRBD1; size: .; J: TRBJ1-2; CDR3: CASSRTGINYGYTF; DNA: TGTGCCAGTAGTAGGACAGGGATTAACTATGGCTACACCTTC
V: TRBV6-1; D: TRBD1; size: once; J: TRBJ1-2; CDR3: CASSERFDRANYGYTF; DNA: TGTGCCAGCAGTGAAAGGTTCGACAGGGCTAACTATGGCTACACCTTC
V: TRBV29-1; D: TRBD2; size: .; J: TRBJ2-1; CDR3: CSAPLAGDYNEQFF; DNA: TGCAGCGCCCCGCTAGCGGGAGACTACAATGAGCAGTTCTTC
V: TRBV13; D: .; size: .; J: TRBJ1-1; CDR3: CASSSEDSRNTEAFF; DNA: TGTGCCAGCAGCTCCGAGGACAGCCGGAACACTGAAGCTTTCTTT
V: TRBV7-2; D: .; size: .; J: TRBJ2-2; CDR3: CASRPHSANTGELFF; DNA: TGTGCCAGCAGACCGCATAGCGCGAACACCGGGGAGCTGTTTTTT
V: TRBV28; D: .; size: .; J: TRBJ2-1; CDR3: CASSFAGRGSYNEQFF; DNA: TGTGCCAGCAGTTTTGCAGGCAGGGGCTCCTACAATGAGCAGTTCTTC
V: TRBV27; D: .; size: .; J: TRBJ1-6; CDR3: CASSLVQGYSPLHF; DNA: TGTGCCAGCAGTTTAGTTCAGGGTTATTCACCCCTCCACTTT
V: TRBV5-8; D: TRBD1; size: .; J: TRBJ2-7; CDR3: CASSIDRGPVSYEQYF; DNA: TGTGCCAGCAGCATAGACAGGGGCCCGGTAAGCTACGAGCAGTACTTC
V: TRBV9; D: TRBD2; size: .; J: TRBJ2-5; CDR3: CASSVVGAGGPSQETQYF; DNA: TGTGCCAGCAGCGTAGTAGGAGCGGGAGGGCCGAGCCAAGAGACCCAGTACTTC
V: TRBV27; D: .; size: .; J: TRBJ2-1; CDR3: CASSPILPGRGAGSDEQFF; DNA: TGTGCCAGCAGCCCCATCCTCCCAGGGCGGGGTGCTGGGTCCGATGAGCAGTTCTTC
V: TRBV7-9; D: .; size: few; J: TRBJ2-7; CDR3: CASSLELYEQYF; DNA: TGTGCCAGCAGCTTGGAGCTGTACGAGCAGTACTTC
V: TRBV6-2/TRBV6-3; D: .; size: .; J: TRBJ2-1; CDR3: CASSFYNEQFF; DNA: TGTGCCAGCAGTTTCTACAATGAGCAGTTCTTC
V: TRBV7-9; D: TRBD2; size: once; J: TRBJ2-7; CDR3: CASSLPLEGSGSNDEQYF; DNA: TGTGCCAGCAGCTTACCCCTAGAGGGGAGCGGGAGTAACGACGAGCAGTACTTC
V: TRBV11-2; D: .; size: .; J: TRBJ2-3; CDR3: CASSQVGLDGADTQYF; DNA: TGTGCCAGCAGCCAGGTGGGCCTGGACGGGGCAGATACGCAGTATTTT
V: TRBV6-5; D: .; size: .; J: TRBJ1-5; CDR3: CASSIPSGRNQPQHF; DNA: TGTGCCAGCAGCATTCCCTCGGGGAGGAATCAGCCCCAGCATTTT
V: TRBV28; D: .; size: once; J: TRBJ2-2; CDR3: CASRPRQGGSTGELFF; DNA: TGTGCCAGCAGACCTCGACAGGGCGGGAGCACCGGGGAGCTGTTTTTT
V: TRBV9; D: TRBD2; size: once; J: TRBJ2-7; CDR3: CASSTAGTGRDEQYF; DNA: TGTGCCAGCAGCACGGCCGGGACTGGGAGGGACGAGCAGTACTTC
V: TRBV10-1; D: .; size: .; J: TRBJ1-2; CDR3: CASSDRGYGYTF; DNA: TGCGCCAGCAGTGACAGGGGCTATGGCTACACCTTC
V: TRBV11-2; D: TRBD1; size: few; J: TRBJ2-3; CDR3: CASRTGPFGNTQYF; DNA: TGTGCCAGCAGGACAGGGCCTTTTGGGAATACGCAGTATTTT
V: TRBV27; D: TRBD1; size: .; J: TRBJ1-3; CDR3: CASRGLGQGGNTIYF; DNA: TGTGCCAGCAGAGGACTGGGACAGGGAGGAAACACCATATATTTT
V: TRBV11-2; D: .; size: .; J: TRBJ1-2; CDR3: CASSSGRGGDGYTF; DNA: TGTGCCAGCAGCTCGGGCAGGGGAGGAGATGGCTACACCTTC
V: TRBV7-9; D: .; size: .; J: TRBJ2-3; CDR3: CASSPPRSTDTQYF; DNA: TGTGCCAGCAGCCCCCCCCGGAGCACAGATACGCAGTATTTT
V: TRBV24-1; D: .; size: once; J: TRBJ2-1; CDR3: CATSLDNEQFF; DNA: TGTGCCACCTCTCTCGACAATGAGCAGTTCTTC
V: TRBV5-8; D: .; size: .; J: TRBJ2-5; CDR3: CASSDMGTQYF; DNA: TGTGCCAGCAGCGACATGGGAACCCAGTACTTC
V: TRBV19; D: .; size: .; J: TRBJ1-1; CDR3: CASSIQGLGTEAFF; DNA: TGTGCCAGTAGTATACAGGGCTTGGGGACTGAAGCTTTCTTT
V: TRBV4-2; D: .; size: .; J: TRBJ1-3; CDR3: CASSQDPSVDTIYF; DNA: TGTGCCAGCAGCCAAGATCCATCTGTCGACACCATATATTTT
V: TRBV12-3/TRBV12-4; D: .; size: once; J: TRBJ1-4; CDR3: CASSLNGKLFF; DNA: TGTGCCAGCAGTTTAAATGGAAAACTGTTTTTT
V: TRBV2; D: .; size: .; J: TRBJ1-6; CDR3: CASSEARSSPLHF; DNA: TGTGCCAGCAGTGAAGCTAGAAGTTCACCCCTCCACTTT
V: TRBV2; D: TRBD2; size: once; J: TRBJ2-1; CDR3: CASSTTGTSGYNEQFF; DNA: TGTGCCAGCAGTACCACCGGGACTAGCGGCTACAATGAGCAGTTCTTC
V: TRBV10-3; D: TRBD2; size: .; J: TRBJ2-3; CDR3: CAISDPWTSGRSTDTQYF; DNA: TGTGCCATCAGTGACCCCTGGACTAGCGGGAGGAGTACAGATACGCAGTATTTT
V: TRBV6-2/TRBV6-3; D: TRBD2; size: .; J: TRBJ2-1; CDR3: CASSYAGGTSVSYEQFF; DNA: TGTGCCAGCAGTTACGCGGGGGGGACTAGCGTGAGCTATGAGCAGTTCTTC
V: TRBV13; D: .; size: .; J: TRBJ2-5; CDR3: CASSSVRRETQYF; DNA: TGTGCCAGCAGCTCAGTCCGGCGGGAGACCCAGTACTTC
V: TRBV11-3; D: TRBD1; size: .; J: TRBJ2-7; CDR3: CASSLTLGQGRSEQYF; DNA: TGTGCCAGCAGCCTGACCCTGGGACAGGGGAGGAGCGAGCAGTACTTC
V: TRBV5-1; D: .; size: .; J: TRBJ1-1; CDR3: CASRTGPPSNTEAFF; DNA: TGCGCCAGCAGGACCGGACCCCCGTCTAACACTGAAGCTTTCTTT
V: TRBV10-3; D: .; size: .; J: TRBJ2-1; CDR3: CAISAGTPGQFF; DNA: TGTGCCATCAGCGCCGGGACCCCCGGGCAGTTCTTC
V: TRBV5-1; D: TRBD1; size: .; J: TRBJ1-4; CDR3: CASSLGGGEKKLFF; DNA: TGCGCCAGCAGCTTGGGAGGGGGCGAGAAAAAACTGTTTTTT
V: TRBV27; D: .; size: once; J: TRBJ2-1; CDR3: CASSLISPITELVYNEQFF; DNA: TGTGCCAGCAGTTTAATATCTCCGATTACAGAGCTGGTCTACAATGAGCAGTTCTTC
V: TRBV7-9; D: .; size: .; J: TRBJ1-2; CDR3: CASSLGSGYGYTF; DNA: TGTGCCAGCAGCTTAGGGAGCGGATATGGCTACACCTTC
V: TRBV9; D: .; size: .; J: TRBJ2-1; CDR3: CASSVGLHGAAYNEQFF; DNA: TGTGCCAGCAGCGTAGGTCTGCACGGGGCTGCCTACAATGAGCAGTTCTTC
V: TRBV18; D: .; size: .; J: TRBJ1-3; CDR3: CASSPSLGTTSGNTIYF; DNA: TGTGCCAGCTCACCCTCCCTCGGGACGACCTCTGGAAACACCATATATTTT
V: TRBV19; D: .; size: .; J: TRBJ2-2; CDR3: CASSSQGGGWGGELFF; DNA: TGTGCCAGCTCCTCCCAGGGGGGGGGCTGGGGCGGGGAGCTGTTTTTT
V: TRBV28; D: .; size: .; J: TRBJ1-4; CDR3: CASSGGGRSEKLFF; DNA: TGTGCCAGCAGCGGGGGGGGTCGTAGTGAAAAACTGTTTTTT
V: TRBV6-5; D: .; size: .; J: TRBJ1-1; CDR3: CASSYSRANTEAFF; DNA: TGTGCCAGCAGTTACTCCAGGGCGAACACTGAAGCTTTCTTT
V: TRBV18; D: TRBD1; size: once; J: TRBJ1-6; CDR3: CASSPLLQGTDSPLHF; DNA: TGTGCCAGCTCACCACTCCTACAGGGGACGGATTCACCCCTCCACTTT
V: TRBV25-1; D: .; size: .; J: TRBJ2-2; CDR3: CASSEWGKGNTGELFF; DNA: TGTGCCAGCAGTGAATGGGGCAAAGGGAATACCGGGGAGCTGTTTTTT
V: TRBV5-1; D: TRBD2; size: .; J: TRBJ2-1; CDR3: CASSLGTSAYNEQFF; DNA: TGCGCCAGCAGCTTAGGAACTAGCGCGTACAATGAGCAGTTCTTC
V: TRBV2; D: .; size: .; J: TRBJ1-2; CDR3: CASARPDTGYTF; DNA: TGTGCCAGCGCTAGGCCGGATACTGGCTACACCTTC
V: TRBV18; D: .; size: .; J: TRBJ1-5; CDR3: CASSDSNQPQHF; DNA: TGTGCCAGCTCAGATTCTAATCAGCCCCAGCATTTT
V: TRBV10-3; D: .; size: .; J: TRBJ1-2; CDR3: CAIAPDGIYGYTF; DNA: TGTGCCATCGCTCCGGACGGAATTTATGGCTACACCTTC
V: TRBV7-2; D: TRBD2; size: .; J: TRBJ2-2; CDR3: CASHTSGISTGELFF; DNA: TGTGCCAGCCATACTAGCGGGATAAGCACCGGGGAGCTGTTTTTT
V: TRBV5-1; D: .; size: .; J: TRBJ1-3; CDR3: CASSLRRPGNTIYF; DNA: TGCGCCAGCAGCTTGCGAAGGCCTGGAAACACCATATATTTT
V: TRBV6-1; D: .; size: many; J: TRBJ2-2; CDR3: CASSEGPANTGELFF; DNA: TGTGCCAGCAGTGAAGGGCCAGCTAACACCGGGGAGCTGTTTTTT
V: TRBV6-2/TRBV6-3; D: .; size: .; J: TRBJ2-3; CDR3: CASSPPPGKEGTDTQYF; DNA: TGTGCCAGCAGCCCTCCGCCAGGGAAGGAAGGCACAGATACGCAGTATTTT